This TCR beta chain was profiled in a study of beta chain features in type 1 diabetes. This clone has more than one count but fewer than ten. Since all of the isolated RNA was reverse transcribed, expressed TCRB transcripts were what got sequenced. Here immunoSEQ multiplex PCR was the method, and the copy in TCRdb shows in-frame clones only, minus some. The sample records over 100,000 clones, roughly 43% being singletons. V was trimmed by 1 base and J by 7 bases, leaving 9 bases between them. Germline V lookup: CDR1 SGHTA, CDR2 FQGNSA. This CDR3 region has 13 residues. This TCR derives from a woman between 18 and 29 years old in good health. V gene TRBV7-2 combines with J gene TRBJ2-3; weak D call: TRBD1 (5 bases). What was sequenced was stem cell memory CD4+ T cells from blood. The CDR3 nucleotides are TGTGCCAGCAGCTTAGTTCAGGGTAATACGCAGTATTTT. Protein: CASSLVQGNTQYF.